Following are 15 T cell receptor beta chains from one sample sequenced in a study of response to subunit inactivated influenza vaccine. A single record per CDR3 protein comes from TCRdb applying MiXCR to the RT-PCR reads. Of just over 300,000 distinct CDR3 sequences listed, around 22% are singletons. The material sequenced was PBMCs from blood, taken about 20 months after vaccination. The receptors were gathered from a man between 45 and 75 years old who received an inactivated influenza vaccine.

The V gene is TRBV6-5, the J gene TRBJ1-4; D gene ambiguous. In germline, CDR1 is MNHEY, CDR2 SVGAGI. V lost 5 bases, J lost 0 bases, and 10 bases lay in between. The length of the CDR3 is 15 residues. The CDR3 reads CASSHGRATNEKLFF. The CDR3 DNA is TGTGCCAGCAGTCACGGACGAGCAACTAATGAAAAACTGTTTTTT.

The chain has TRBV20-1 and TRBJ1-4, with D possibly matching TRBD1 (5 bases). CDR3 length: 13 amino acids. Germline CDR1 and CDR2: DFQATT and SNEGSKA (reference sequence). Deletions cut 1 base from V and 7 bases from J, with 10 bases between. CDR3 coding DNA: TGCAGTGCTAGAGCCTACGGGGGTGAAAAACTGTTTTTT. Its protein product is CSARAYGGEKLFF.

This clonotype was seen only a few times. The rearrangement uses TRBV6-2 or TRBV6-3 and TRBJ1-5; D gene ambiguous. Germline CDR1 and CDR2: MNHEY and SVGEGT. Trimming stripped 2 bases from V and 2 bases from J, with 10 bases between. The CDR3 is 15 amino acids. DNA of the CDR3: TGTGCCAGCAGTTACCCCAGCGGGGGCAATCAGCCCCAGCATTTT. This translates into CASSYPSGGNQPQHF.

J is TRBJ2-7 and V is TRBV20-1, with TRBD2 matching 7 bases. This CDR3 has 15 amino acids. Germline V lookup: CDR1 DFQATT, CDR2 SNEGSKA (reference sequence). V shed 6 bases, J shed 0 bases, and the junction held 11 bases outside the gene matches. The CDR3 sequence is CSAVDAGVNSYEQYF. The CDR3, as DNA: TGCAGTGCCGTAGACGCGGGGGTCAACTCCTACGAGCAGTACTTC.

A few counts support this clonotype. The chain combines TRBV10-3 with TRBJ1-1; D not resolved. CDR1 is ENHRY and CDR2 is SYGVKD in the germline V gene. This CDR3 has 13 amino acids. The V and J ends lost 11 bases and 4 bases respectively, with 17 bases between them. The CDR3 sequence is CAAKGLLTTEAFF. The DNA for the CDR3 is TGTGCCGCGAAAGGGTTATTGACCACTGAAGCTTTCTTT.

The CDR3 spells CASSEGQGWAFF. The CDR3 nucleotides are TGCGCCAGCAGCGAAGGACAGGGTTGGGCTTTCTTT. The chain uses TRBV5-1 and TRBJ1-1, with 8 bases lining up with TRBD1. CDR3 size: 12 residues. Germline V CDR1 and CDR2: SGHRS, YFSETQ. The J segment lost 11 bases and the V segment lost 4 bases, leaving 7 bases of the junction unmatched.

The chain links TRBV3-1 to TRBJ1-2; the D is unclear. Trimming stripped 0 bases from V and 4 bases from J, with 9 bases between. The V gene's germline CDR1 is LGHDT and CDR2 YNNKEL (reference sequence). CDR3 length: 14 residues. The DNA for the CDR3 is TGTGCCAGCAGCCAAGAAGGAGGGTCCTATGGCTACACCTTC. It specifies CASSQEGGSYGYTF.

Many counts were recorded for this clonotype. This chain uses TRBV7-8 with TRBJ1-6, with D possibly matching TRBD1 (5 bases). CDR1 and CDR2 (germline): SGHVS, FQNEAQ. The V and J ends lost 1 base and 7 bases respectively, with 8 bases between them. CDR3 size: 14 residues. DNA for the CDR3: TGTGCCAGCAGCTTAGTAACAGGAAATTCACCCCTCCACTTT. Amino acid sequence: CASSLVTGNSPLHF.

The chain has TRBV5-1 and TRBJ1-2; the D gene is possibly TRBD1 (5 bases). There are 15 residues in the CDR3. V lost 4 bases and J lost 7, with 20 bases in between. Germline CDR1 reads SGHRS; CDR2 reads YFSETQ. CDR3 DNA sequence: TGCGCCAGCAGCCTGGTGGGACTCTTGGATGGTGGCTACACCTTC. Protein product: CASSLVGLLDGGYTF.

This clonotype was seen a handful of times. The chain employs TRBV7-8 and TRBJ1-2, with TRBD1 identical over 7 bases. This CDR3 is built from 17 residues. With V trimmed by 5 bases and J by 1 base, 13 bases remained unmatched. Germline loops: CDR1 SGHVS, CDR2 FQNEAQ. CDR3 amino acids: CASSRYRDRPYNYGYTF. The CDR3, as DNA: TGTGCCAGCAGCCGGTACCGGGACAGACCGTATAACTATGGCTACACCTTC.

The chain recombines TRBV4-2 with TRBJ2-1, with 11 bases aligning to TRBD2. The CDR3 covers 17 residues. Germline V gene lookup returns CDR1 LGHNA and CDR2 YNFKEQ. Trimming removed 2 bases from V and 1 base from J; junction bases left unmatched: 4. CDR3 sequence: CASSQWGLAASYNEQFF. The CDR3 DNA reads TGTGCCAGCAGCCAATGGGGACTAGCGGCATCCTACAATGAGCAGTTCTTC.

The rearrangement links TRBV6-2 or TRBV6-3 to TRBJ2-7; D possibly matches TRBD1 or TRBD2 (6 bases each). The CDR3 has 12 amino acids. With 7 bases removed from V and 2 bases from J, the gap between germline ends came to 9 bases. Per germline, CDR1 MNHEY and CDR2 SVGEGT. The CDR3 protein is CASTGDTYEQYF. DNA for the CDR3: TGTGCCAGCACGGGGGACACCTACGAGCAGTACTTC.

The chain joins TRBV7-9 to TRBJ1-5; tentative D call: TRBD1 (5 bases). This CDR3 spans 16 amino acids. CDR1 SEHNR and CDR2 FQNEAQ come from the germline V gene (reference sequence). The V end lost 5 bases, the J end lost 0 bases, and 14 bases lay between the germline ends. CDR3 in DNA: TGTGCCAGCAGCCAATCCTGGGACGGTAGCAATCAGCCCCAGCATTTT. Translated, it gives CASSQSWDGSNQPQHF.

This chain connects TRBV3-1 to TRBJ2-7; D is possibly TRBD1 (6 bases). Trimming stripped 5 bases from V and 4 bases from J, with 12 bases between. CDR1 is LGHDT and CDR2 is YNNKEL in the germline V gene (reference sequence). The length of the CDR3 is 13 residues. CDR3 DNA: TGTGCCAGCAGCAACAACAGGGATTACGAGCAGTACTTC. Translated: CASSNNRDYEQYF.

The genes are TRBV18 and TRBJ2-5; D remains ambiguous. CDR1 is KGHSH and CDR2 is LQKENI in the germline V gene. The V end was cut by 2 bases, the J end by 5 bases, with 6 bases between. This CDR3 has 12 amino acids. In nucleotides, the CDR3 is TGTGCCAGCTCACCAAGGACGGAGACCCAGTACTTC. Translating gives CASSPRTETQYF.